Listed below are T cell receptor beta chains from one sample, sequenced in a study of shared clonotypes between healthy human individuals. Generated by immunoSEQ multiplex PCR, the TCRdb table keeps only in-frame clones and is missing some. Of approximately 1.4 million clones in the sample, 95% to 99% were seen once. What was sequenced was naive CD4+ T cells sorted from blood. These receptors came from a man aged 25 to 40 in good health. Both conserved end residues are part of each CDR3. D genes are given only for firm matches.

cdr3_aa j_call v_call d_call
CASSQAGTGKGYTF TRBJ1-2 TRBV4-1 TRBD1
CASSRPSGAQHF TRBJ1-5 TRBV7-2 .
CASRPDRATNEKLFF TRBJ1-4 TRBV28 TRBD1
CASSLASGANYGYTF TRBJ1-2 TRBV5-1 .
CASSLGDKSLAVYTF TRBJ1-2 TRBV5-1 .
CASSLRQSYSNQPQHF TRBJ1-5 TRBV5-1 .
CASSPSGTGWTDTQYF TRBJ2-3 TRBV11-2 TRBD1
CASSADRGPNEKLFF TRBJ1-4 TRBV19 TRBD1
CASSPWGGVGTGELFF TRBJ2-2 TRBV5-4 .
CASSPPGTYEQYF TRBJ2-7 TRBV18 .
CASCRYQETQYF TRBJ2-5 TRBV2 .
CSVDQRLISGRSEREQYF TRBJ2-7 TRBV29-1 TRBD2
CASSLGDRARNTEAFF TRBJ1-1 TRBV5-4 TRBD1
CASSLGGRVNFGQETQYF TRBJ2-5 TRBV5-5 TRBD2
CASSQSGSYNEQFF TRBJ2-1 TRBV4-3 .
CASSPQPLPSFRDEETQYF TRBJ2-5 TRBV9 .
CASGETGLYEQYF TRBJ2-7 TRBV6-5 .
CASFLSTDTQYF TRBJ2-3 TRBV5-1 .
CASSQGASGRWYEQYF TRBJ2-7 TRBV23-1 TRBD2
CASSEPREEQFF TRBJ2-1 TRBV2 .
CASSLDSDRNEQFF TRBJ2-1 TRBV11-2 .
CASSLTGANTEAFF TRBJ1-1 TRBV7-9 .
CSVGAQGAKNIQYF TRBJ2-4 TRBV29-1 .
CASSPSATRDEQFF TRBJ2-1 TRBV5-1 .
CASSYQGRGDGYTF TRBJ1-2 TRBV5-4 .
CASSLGLAGGPYNEQFF TRBJ2-1 TRBV5-1 TRBD2
CASSPDRVGNTGELFF TRBJ2-2 TRBV18 TRBD1
CANDWGSGRSYNEQFF TRBJ2-1 TRBV6-6 TRBD2
CASSPSGLAGTEQFF TRBJ2-1 TRBV18 TRBD2
CASDSDRAYEQYF TRBJ2-7 TRBV27 .